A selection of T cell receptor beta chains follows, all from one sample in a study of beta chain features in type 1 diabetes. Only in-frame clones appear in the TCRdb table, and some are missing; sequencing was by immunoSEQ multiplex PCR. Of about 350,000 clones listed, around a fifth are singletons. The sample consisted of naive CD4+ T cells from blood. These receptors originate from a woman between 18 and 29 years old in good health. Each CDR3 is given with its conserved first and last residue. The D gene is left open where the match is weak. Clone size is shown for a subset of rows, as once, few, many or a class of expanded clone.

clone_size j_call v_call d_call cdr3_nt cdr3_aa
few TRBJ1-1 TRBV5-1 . TGCGCCAGCAGCTTGGCATCGAACACTGAAGCTTTCTTT CASSLASNTEAFF
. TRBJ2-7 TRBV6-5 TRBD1 TGTGCCAGCAGTTACTCAGGACAGGGGTCAGCCTACGAGCAGTACTTC CASSYSGQGSAYEQYF
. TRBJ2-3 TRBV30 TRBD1 TGTGCCTGGAACCCCGACTCAGGGGGCGGGGAGTATTTT CAWNPDSGGGEYF
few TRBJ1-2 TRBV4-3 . TGCGCCAGCAGCCAAGATGGATACGCAGGCAGGGCAAGTGGCTACACCTTC CASSQDGYAGRASGYTF
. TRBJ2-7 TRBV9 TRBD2 TGTGCCAGCAGCGTCGGCTCGGGGGGAGGTACCCCCTACGAGCAGTACTTC CASSVGSGGGTPYEQYF
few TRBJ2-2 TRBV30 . TGTGCCTGGAGTCGGCGGGCGTCCGGGGAGCTGTTTTTT CAWSRRASGELFF
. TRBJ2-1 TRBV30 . TGTGCCTGGAGTCTCCTGGCGGGGAGATACAATGAGCAGTTCTTC CAWSLLAGRYNEQFF
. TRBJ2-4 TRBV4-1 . TGCGCCAGCAGCAAGAACCGACTAGCCAAAAACATTCAGTACTTC CASSKNRLAKNIQYF
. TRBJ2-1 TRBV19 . TGTGCCAGTAGTACCCTGGGACACCCCGTTGAGCAGTTCTTC CASSTLGHPVEQFF
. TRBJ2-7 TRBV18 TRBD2 TGTGCCAGCTCACCACCGGGACTAGCGGCCTACGAGCAGTACTTC CASSPPGLAAYEQYF
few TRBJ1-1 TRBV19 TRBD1 TGTGCCAGTGGGGACAGAACTAAAGCTTTCTTT CASGDRTKAFF
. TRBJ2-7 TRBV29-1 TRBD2 TGCAGCGTGACTCGGACTAGCGGGAACTCCTACGAGCAGTACTTC CSVTRTSGNSYEQYF
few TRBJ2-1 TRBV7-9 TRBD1 TGTGCCAGCAGCTTAGCTGGACAGGGGGCTTTTGTGAATGAGCAGTTCTTC CASSLAGQGAFVNEQFF
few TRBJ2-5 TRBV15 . TGTGCCACCAGCAGACAGGGCAACCAAGAGACCCAGTACTTC CATSRQGNQETQYF
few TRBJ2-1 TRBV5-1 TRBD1 TGCGCCAGCAGCCCCCCAACCGGGACAGGCTACAATGAGCAGTTCTTC CASSPPTGTGYNEQFF
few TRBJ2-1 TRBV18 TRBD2 TGTGCCAGCTCACCACGCCCACCGGGAGGCTCCTACAATGAGCAGTTCTTC CASSPRPPGGSYNEQFF
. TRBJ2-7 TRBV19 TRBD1 TGTGCCAGTAGAGGACAGGGCTACGAGCAGTACTTC CASRGQGYEQYF
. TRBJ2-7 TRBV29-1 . TGCAGCGTTGGAGGAAGCGCGGGGACCGTTACCTACGAGCAGTACTTC CSVGGSAGTVTYEQYF
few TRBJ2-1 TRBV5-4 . TGTGCCAGCAGCTGGAGCTACAATGAGCAGTTCTTC CASSWSYNEQFF
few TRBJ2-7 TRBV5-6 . TGTGCCAGCAACCCGCTTGGGGGGAGCCAACCGGGAGAGCAGTACTTC CASNPLGGSQPGEQYF
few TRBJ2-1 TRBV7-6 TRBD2 TGTGCCAGCACCCAACGCCTAGCGGGGTTGTATGAGCAGTTCTTC CASTQRLAGLYEQFF
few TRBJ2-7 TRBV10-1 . TGCGCCAGCAGTGCGGGCTACGAGCAGTACTTC CASSAGYEQYF
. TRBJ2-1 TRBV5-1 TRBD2 TGCGCCAGCAGCTTGACTAGCGGGAGTTTGAATGAGCAGTTCTTC CASSLTSGSLNEQFF
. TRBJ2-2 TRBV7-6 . TGTGCCAGCAGCTTAGAAGTGTTCCATCGGGGCACCGGGGAGCTGTTTTTT CASSLEVFHRGTGELFF
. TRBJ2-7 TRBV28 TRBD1 TGTGCCAGCAGTCCAGGACAGGGTCGAAGGGAGCAGTACTTC CASSPGQGRREQYF
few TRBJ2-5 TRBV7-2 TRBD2 TGTGCCAGCAGCCCGGGACTAGCGGGAGAGGGAGAGACCCAGTACTTC CASSPGLAGEGETQYF
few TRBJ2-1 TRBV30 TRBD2 TGTGCCTGGAGTGGAGGTAGCGGGGGGGGGAATGAGCAGTTCTTC CAWSGGSGGGNEQFF
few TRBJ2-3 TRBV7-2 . TGTGCCAGCAGCCCCAAATCCACAGATACGCAGTATTTT CASSPKSTDTQYF
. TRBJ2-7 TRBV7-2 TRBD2 TGTGCCAGCAGCCCCCGGACTAGCGGGAGCTCGGGTGAGCAGTACTTC CASSPRTSGSSGEQYF
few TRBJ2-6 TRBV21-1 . TGTGCCGCTAAGGGGAGGTTATCGGCCTCTGGGGCCAACGTCCTGACTTTC CAAKGRLSASGANVLTF
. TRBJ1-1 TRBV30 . TGTGCCTGGAGTGGGGGCGGATTGGCTTTCTTT CAWSGGGLAFF
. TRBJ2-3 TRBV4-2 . TGTGCCAGCAGCCAAGGGTTGGAGGTCCCGAGAGATACGCAGTATTTT CASSQGLEVPRDTQYF